Below, one T cell receptor beta chain is given with its context. This sample was taken from a study of early stage breast cancer tumors. Study context: ER+/PR+/HER2- status applied to about 70% of the 16 invasive breast tumors.

Each tumor contributed about 17-55 mg of diced tissue. Each sample had two DNA replicates, roughly 0.5 ug blood or around 1.6 ug tissue. TCRdb keeps only in-frame clones here, not all; method: immunoSEQ multiplex PCR. The table lists 25,000 to 30,000 clones, 50% to 75% of them singletons, with around 8% in the top ten. The source material was breast tumor tissue. This receptor was identified in a person in their fifties with breast cancer.

CDR3 residues: CASSIAGRKLFF. The CDR3 region has the DNA TGTGCCAGTAGTATAGCAGGGAGGAAACTGTTTTTT. The chain uses TRBV19 and TRBJ1-4; D may be TRBD1 (5 bases). Germline assignment: CDR1 LNHDA and CDR2 SQIVND (reference sequence). V was cut by 1 base and J by 11 bases, with 8 bases left in between. This CDR3 is built from 12 residues.